A single sample is the source of the 18 T cell receptor beta chains below, sequenced in a study of cytomegalovirus exposure and HLA in healthy donors (TCRdb year 2017). The receptor library was made with the immunoSEQ multiplex PCR assay. The multiplex PCR relied on a mix of 60 forward primers for TCR Vbeta segments and 13 reverse primers for TCR Jbeta segments. This is the immuneACCESS table as TCRdb keeps it, with only in-frame sequences that have V and J called. A part of the clones is gone; compared with another copy, unresolved V genes explain less than half, and the rest is unexplained. The table for this sample lists around 130,000 clones; roughly 78% of them were counted only once. The leading ten clones occupy 2% to 3% of the sample. Material: PBMCs. The receptors stem from a man under 40 in good health and CMV-seronegative.

This sequence joins TRBV6-5 and TRBJ1-1; no definite D call. Germline V gene lookup returns CDR1 MNHEY and CDR2 SVGAGI. The CDR3 spans 13 residues. The V gene lost 6 bases and the J gene lost 6 bases, with 14 bases spanning the gap. Here the CDR3 DNA reads TGTGCCAGCAGCCAGTCGCGGGCCGCTGAAGCTTTCTTT. Its translation is CASSQSRAAEAFF.

The genes are TRBV11-2 and TRBJ1-1, with D perhaps matching TRBD1 (6 bases). V was pared by 5 bases and J by 0 bases, with 10 bases between. The CDR3 has 14 residues. The V gene's germline CDR1 is SGHAT and CDR2 FQNNGV. CDR3 in amino acids: CASSLGQLNTEAFF. CDR3 in DNA: TGTGCCAGCAGCCTCGGACAGTTGAACACTGAAGCTTTCTTT. The whole variable domain, filled in from reference TRBV11-2 and TRBJ1-1, reads EAGVAQSPRYKIIEKRQSVAFWCNPISGHATLYWYQQILGQGPKLLIQFQNNGVVDDSQLPKDRFSAERLKGVDSTLKIQPAKLEDSAVYLCASSLGQLNTEAFFGQGTRLTVV.

A single count supports this clone. J is TRBJ2-7 and V is TRBV29-1; D perhaps matches TRBD2 (6 bases). V was clipped by 4 bases and J by 2 bases, with 9 bases between them. The CDR3 totals 12 residues. CDR1 SQVTM and CDR2 ANQGSEA come from the germline V gene. CDR3 DNA sequence: TGCAGCGTTGGGGACTTTGCCTACGAGCAGTACTTC. Protein: CSVGDFAYEQYF.

The chain links TRBV5-5 to TRBJ1-5; 8 bases align to TRBD1. This CDR3 has 14 residues. Germline V lookup: CDR1 SGHKS, CDR2 YYEKEE (reference sequence). The ends lost 4 bases at V and 6 bases at J; junction bases unmatched: 6. CDR3 bases: TGTGCCAGCAGCCATCCAGGGGGCTCTCAGCCCCAGCATTTT. Translated, it gives CASSHPGGSQPQHF.

This clone was recorded once. The V call is TRBV18, the J call TRBJ2-3, with D unclear. There are 15 residues in the CDR3. The germline V gene has CDR1 KGHSH and CDR2 LQKENI. The germline V and J ends were trimmed by 3 bases and 2 bases, with 12 bases remaining between them. The CDR3 DNA reads as TGTGCCAGCTCACCCCGACTCCTACACACAGATACGCAGTATTTT. Translating gives CASSPRLLHTDTQYF.

The chain is built from TRBV19 and TRBJ1-2; TRBD1 is a possible D gene (6 bases). The germline V gene encodes CDR1 LNHDA and CDR2 SQIVND (reference sequence). V lost 3 bases, J lost 3 bases, and 11 bases lay in between. This CDR3 is 14 amino acids long. The CDR3 reads CASSIQDSHYGYTF. In DNA form, the CDR3 reads TGTGCCAGTAGTATTCAGGACAGTCACTATGGCTACACCTTC.

The chain recombines TRBV5-1 with TRBJ2-2; 8 nucleotides match TRBD1. The germline CDR1 and CDR2 sequences are SGHRS and YFSETQ. V lost 4 bases to trimming and J lost 2 bases; unmatched junction nucleotides: 4. This CDR3 has 15 residues. The CDR3 reads CASSRGQENTGELFF. Written as DNA, the CDR3 is TGCGCCAGCAGCCGGGGACAGGAAAACACCGGGGAGCTGTTTTTT.

The chain is built from TRBV5-1 and TRBJ1-1; D not resolved. The CDR3 covers 14 residues. V lost 1 base and J 4 bases, leaving 11 bases between the germline ends. Germline CDR1 is SGHRS and CDR2 is YFSETQ. CDR3 nucleotides: TGCGCCAGCAGCTTGAATTCGGGTGTCACTGAAGCTTTCTTT. Translation: CASSLNSGVTEAFF.

This chain joins TRBV6-5 and TRBJ2-5; the D is unclear. The DNA end is a closer match to TRBJ2-7, so the J assignment may be wrong. This CDR3 is built from 13 residues. Per germline, CDR1 MNHEY and CDR2 SVGAGI. The CDR3 bases are TGTGCCAGCAGTCCCGGCCCAAACTACGAGCAGTACTTC. Its translation: CASSPGPNYEQYF.

This chain uses TRBV29-1 with TRBJ2-1, with 14 bases aligning to TRBD2. With 4 bases clipped from V and 3 bases from J, the junction kept 5 bases outside the gene matches. Germline CDR1 is SQVTM and CDR2 is ANQGSEA. The CDR3 sequence is 16 residues long. The CDR3 protein is CSVVGTSGRVYNEQFF. CDR3 bases: TGCAGCGTTGTAGGGACTAGCGGGAGAGTCTACAATGAGCAGTTCTTC.

There are a few counts of this clone. J is TRBJ2-1 and V is TRBV18; D is undetermined. The germline V gene has CDR1 KGHSH and CDR2 LQKENI. The CDR3 has 15 residues. The V and J ends lost 7 bases and 5 bases respectively, with 18 bases between them. The CDR3 loop reads CASWPAVGHDNEQFF. CDR3 bases: TGTGCCAGCTGGCCGGCGGTAGGTCACGACAATGAGCAGTTCTTC.

The CDR3 is CASSPRTGGASNQPQHF. CDR3 bases: TGCGCCAGCAGCCCCCGGACAGGGGGCGCGAGCAATCAGCCCCAGCATTTT. This rearrangement joins TRBV10-1 to TRBJ1-5; 11 nucleotides align to TRBD1. The CDR3 is made up of 17 amino acids. The V segment lost 6 bases and the J segment 1 base; nucleotides outside the gene matches: 8. From germline, CDR1 is WNHNN and CDR2 SYGVQD (reference sequence).

The genes are TRBV28 and TRBJ2-3; D gene unclear. V lost 3 bases, J lost 7 bases, and 8 bases lay in between. The CDR3 covers 12 residues. CDR1 and CDR2 from the germline V gene are MDHEN and SYDVKM. The CDR3 bases are TGTGCCAGCAGTTTTACCAGTTATACGCAGTATTTT. Translated, it gives CASSFTSYTQYF.

The rearrangement joins TRBV27 to TRBJ2-7, with 14 bases that match TRBD2. This CDR3 region has 17 residues. Germline CDR1 reads MNHEY; CDR2 reads SMNVEV (reference sequence). V was clipped by 5 bases and J by 5 bases; unmatched bases: 11. CDR3 loop: CASSGTSGRARDNEQYF. CDR3 bases: TGTGCCAGCAGTGGGACTAGCGGGAGAGCTCGGGACAACGAGCAGTACTTC.

The V and J genes are TRBV4-3 and TRBJ2-1; TRBD1 matches at 7 bases. V gave up 3 bases and J gave up 7 bases; unmatched junction bases: 3. The CDR3 consists of 13 residues. Germline loops: CDR1 LGHNA, CDR2 YSLEER. CDR3 nucleotide sequence: TGCGCCAGCAGCCAGACAGGGTGGAATGAGCAGTTCTTC. Protein sequence: CASSQTGWNEQFF.

The chain joins TRBV10-3 to TRBJ2-5; D possibly corresponds to TRBD2 (7 bases). The CDR3 is made up of 14 amino acids. V was pared by 4 bases and J by 5 bases, with 14 bases between. CDR1 and CDR2 from the germline V gene are ENHRY and SYGVKD. In nucleotides, the CDR3 is TGTGCCATCAGTGCGAGGGGCGGGGGCGAGACCCAGTACTTC. It encodes CAISARGGGETQYF.

The gene calls are TRBV30 and TRBJ2-1; D not certain. This CDR3 comprises 13 residues. The germline V and J ends were trimmed by 3 bases and 0 bases, with 6 bases remaining between them. The germline V gene encodes CDR1 GTSNPN and CDR2 SVGIG (reference sequence). The CDR3, as DNA: TGTGCCTGGAGGGAGAGCTCCTACAATGAGCAGTTCTTC. It codes for CAWRESSYNEQFF.

V usage is TRBV6-5 and J usage is TRBJ2-1, with D tentatively TRBD2 (6 bases). The CDR3 has 13 residues. Germline CDR1 is MNHEY and CDR2 is SVGAGI. With 7 bases removed from V and 9 bases from J, the gap between germline ends came to 16 bases. The CDR3 region has the DNA TGTGCCAGCACGGTCCGGAAGGAGGGTGAGCAGTTCTTC. Its translation is CASTVRKEGEQFF.